A selection of T cell receptor beta chains follows, all from one sample in a study of blood T cell repertoires in COVID-19. Clones were sequenced by immunoSEQ multiplex PCR, and TCRdb holds only the in-frame ones, with some missing. The table shows 95,000 to 150,000 clones, with 60% to 80% occurring only once. Sequenced material: peripheral blood. The origin of the receptors is a human donor in a cohort sampled during active COVID-19. CDR3s include the opening cysteine and the closing phenylalanine or tryptophan. The order of the fields is V gene, D gene, clone size, J gene, CDR3 protein, CDR3 DNA. D genes are given only for firm matches. The size entry is marked missing in some rows and otherwise reads once, few, many or a size class.

TRBV6-5,-,-,TRBJ2-2,CASTPGADTGELFF,TGTGCCAGCACTCCAGGGGCTGATACCGGGGAGCTGTTTTTT
TRBV19,TRBD1,few,TRBJ1-5,CASSTGTASNQPQHF,TGTGCCAGTAGTACTGGGACAGCGAGCAATCAGCCCCAGCATTTT
TRBV4-1,-,-,TRBJ1-1,CASGGDTEAFF,TGCGCCAGTGGGGGGGACACTGAAGCTTTCTTT
TRBV6-5,-,-,TRBJ2-7,CASSYSGSSYEQYF,TGTGCCAGCAGTTACTCGGGCAGCTCCTACGAGCAGTACTTC
TRBV7-8,TRBD1,-,TRBJ2-7,CASSLGDRVRPHEQYF,TGTGCCAGCAGCTTAGGGGACAGGGTGCGACCCCACGAGCAGTACTTC
TRBV21-1,-,-,TRBJ1-4,CASSKVGGPSTNEKLFF,TGTGCCAGCAGCAAAGTCGGGGGGCCTTCGACTAATGAAAAACTGTTTTTT
TRBV5-4,TRBD2,-,TRBJ2-2,CASSLTSLAGGVGTGELFF,TGTGCCAGCAGCTTGACTTCACTAGCGGGAGGAGTAGGAACCGGGGAGCTGTTTTTT
TRBV7-9,TRBD1,-,TRBJ2-7,CASSRTGTGSSEQYF,TGTGCCAGCAGCCGAACCGGGACAGGGTCGTCCGAGCAGTACTTC
TRBV5-6,TRBD1,-,TRBJ2-7,CASSLGGTGGIFYEQYF,TGTGCCAGCAGCTTGGGCGGGACAGGGGGAATATTCTACGAGCAGTACTTC
TRBV5-1,TRBD1,-,TRBJ1-3,CASRMSQGSLGGNTIYF,TGCGCCAGCCGGATGTCACAGGGGAGCTTAGGGGGAAACACCATATATTTT
TRBV10-3,TRBD1,-,TRBJ1-5,CAISDGTVMEGGNQPQHF,TGTGCCATCAGTGATGGGACAGTGATGGAAGGAGGCAATCAGCCCCAGCATTTT
TRBV5-3,TRBD2,-,TRBJ2-7,CARSLVSGWDEQYF,TGTGCCAGAAGCTTGGTTAGCGGGTGGGACGAGCAGTACTTC
TRBV30,TRBD1,-,TRBJ1-1,CAWRLEGGVRTEAFF,TGTGCCTGGAGACTCGAAGGGGGCGTGCGAACTGAAGCTTTCTTT
TRBV15,-,-,TRBJ2-5,CATSRDAGWETQYF,TGTGCCACCAGCAGAGATGCAGGTTGGGAGACCCAGTACTTC
TRBV3-1/TRBV3-2,TRBD1,-,TRBJ2-7,CASKSGQGGEQYF,TGTGCCAGCAAGTCGGGACAGGGAGGGGAGCAGTACTTC
TRBV3-1/TRBV3-2,-,-,TRBJ1-4,CASSLYDSTNEKLFF,TGTGCCAGCAGCCTCTATGACAGCACTAATGAAAAACTGTTTTTT
TRBV12-5,TRBD1,-,TRBJ1-1,CASGTPGQDINTEAFF,TGTGCTAGTGGTACCCCAGGACAGGACATCAACACTGAAGCTTTCTTT
TRBV3-1/TRBV3-2,-,-,TRBJ1-3,CASSQGRNSGNTIYF,TGTGCCAGCAGCCAAGGGCGGAACTCTGGAAACACCATATATTTT
TRBV25-1,-,few,TRBJ1-2,CASSDRHNYGYTF,TGTGCCAGCAGTGATCGACACAACTATGGCTACACCTTC
TRBV7-9,TRBD1,-,TRBJ1-2,CASSSGTGASRYGYTF,TGTGCCAGCAGCTCCGGGACAGGGGCTTCTAGATATGGCTACACCTTC
TRBV13,-,-,TRBJ2-7,CASSLGLQGYEQYF,TGTGCCAGCAGCTTAGGCCTCCAGGGCTACGAGCAGTACTTC
TRBV24-1,-,-,TRBJ1-1,CATSEGEGPSTEAFF,TGTGCCACCAGTGAGGGGGAGGGGCCCAGCACTGAAGCTTTCTTT